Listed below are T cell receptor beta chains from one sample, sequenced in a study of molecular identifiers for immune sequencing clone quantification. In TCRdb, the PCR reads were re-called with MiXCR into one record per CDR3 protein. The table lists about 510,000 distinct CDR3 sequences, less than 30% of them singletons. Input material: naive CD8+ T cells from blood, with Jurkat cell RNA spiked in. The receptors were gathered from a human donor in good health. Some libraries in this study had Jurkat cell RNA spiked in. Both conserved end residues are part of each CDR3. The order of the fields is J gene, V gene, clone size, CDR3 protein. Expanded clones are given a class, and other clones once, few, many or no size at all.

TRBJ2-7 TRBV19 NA CASSIGVGLSFEQCF
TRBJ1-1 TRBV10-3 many CAIRTGANTEAFF
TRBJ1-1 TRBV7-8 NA CASSLVGYAEAFF
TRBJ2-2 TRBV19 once CASSILAGTSGSSDTGELFF
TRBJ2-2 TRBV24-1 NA CATSDRRLASRPNTGELFF
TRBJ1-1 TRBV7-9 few CASSTVLLAAEAFF
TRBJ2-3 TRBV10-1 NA CASSEIGEGTDAQYF
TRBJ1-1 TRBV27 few CATRGLAAEAFF
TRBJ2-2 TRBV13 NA CASRAGANTGELYF
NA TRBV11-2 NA CASSHLSEQYF
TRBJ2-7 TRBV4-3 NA CASSQDLPGAAYSYEQYF
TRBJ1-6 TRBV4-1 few CASSQGDSYNSPLHF
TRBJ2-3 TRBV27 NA CASSSSTSGRDTQYF
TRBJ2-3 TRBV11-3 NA CASSPRDRGPADTQYF
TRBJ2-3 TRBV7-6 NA CASSLVSGTDTRYF
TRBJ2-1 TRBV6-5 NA CATSTWGGEQFF
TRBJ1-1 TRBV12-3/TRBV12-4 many CASSLAPGDTEAFF
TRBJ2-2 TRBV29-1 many CSVDGLLGGTGELFF
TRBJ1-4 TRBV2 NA CASGPGVSENEKLFF
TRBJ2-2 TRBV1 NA CTSSQLRTSRDTGELFF
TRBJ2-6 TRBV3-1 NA CASGQDTRQAGANVLTF
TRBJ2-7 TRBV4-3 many CASSQDSGEGFEQYF
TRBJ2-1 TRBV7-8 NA CASSPLVGSSYNEQFF
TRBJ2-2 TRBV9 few CASRAGNTGELFF
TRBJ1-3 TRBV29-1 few CSVEQDWTDSGNTICF
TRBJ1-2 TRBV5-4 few CASSSGRVGEVGYTF
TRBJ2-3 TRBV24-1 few CATTSGSPDTQYF
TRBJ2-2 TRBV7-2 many CASSLDPSGELFF
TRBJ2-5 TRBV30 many CAWSVGYQETQYF
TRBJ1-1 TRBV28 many CASSFRRTNTEAFF
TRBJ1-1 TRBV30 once CAWRGGQMNTEAFF
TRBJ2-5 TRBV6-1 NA CASRPTRGQYQETQYF
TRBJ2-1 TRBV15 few CATSRENEQFF
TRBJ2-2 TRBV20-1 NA CSAFSDTGGLFF
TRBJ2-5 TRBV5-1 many CASSLGVEETQYF
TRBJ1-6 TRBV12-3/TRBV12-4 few CASSPRGTSYNSPLHF
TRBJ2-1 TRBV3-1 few CASSQSEDYNEQFF
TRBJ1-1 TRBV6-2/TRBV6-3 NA CASSYRAGDTEAFF
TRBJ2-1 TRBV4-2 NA CASSFRKQGGYNEQFF
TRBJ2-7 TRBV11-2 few CASSLGVGAYEQYF
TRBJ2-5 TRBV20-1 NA CSARDGGSEYQETQYF
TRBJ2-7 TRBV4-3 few CASSQEYGRAYEQYF
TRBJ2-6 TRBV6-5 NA CASSYSKSEPGANVLTF
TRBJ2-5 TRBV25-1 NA CARGTWQETQYF
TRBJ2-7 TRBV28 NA CASSSRQGHGYEQYF
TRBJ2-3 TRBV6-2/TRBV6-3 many CASSYLTGTSGYTDTQYF